This T cell receptor (beta chain) comes out of a study of shared clonotypes between healthy human individuals (dated by TCRdb to 2018 to 2021). Describing the broader study: The cohort comprised a couple of women and a few men aged 18 to 49 years. Each donor's leukapheresis produced roughly between roughly 0.85 and 9 billion PBMCs. To increase sequencing depth and limit assay-specific biases, TCR repertoire library preparation and sequencing were carried out by different laboratories using diverse techniques. For each donor, CD4 naive and CD4 memory were each run on three plates, CD8 naive on two plates, and CD8 memory on one plate. The study deeply sequenced blood TCR repertoires of about five healthy adults to estimate repertoire size and the extent of clonotype sharing between individuals.

The donors were healthy, HIV-negative adults with no recently reported acute infections or vaccinations. All donors were Caucasian adults living in Nashville, Tennessee, USA. CD4+ T cells were enriched by magnetic negative selection, after which naive cells were positively selected on CD45RA and the negative fraction was taken as the memory subset. Blood was obtained by leukapheresis, after which PBMCs were separated by Ficoll-Histopaque density gradient centrifugation and cryopreserved in liquid nitrogen vapor phase. Analytical flow cytometry was used to check the purity and quantity of every magnetically sorted T cell population. Genomic DNA was isolated from each sorted fraction and quantified by UV absorbance on a Nanodrop 2000c. The CDR3 measures 15 amino acids from cysteine to phenylalanine. Only the CDR3 DNA is retained, 45 bases long and in frame from the first base. V drops 2 bases and J drops 2 bases, leaving 13 bases in between. The germline V gene gives CDR1 as SGHRS and CDR2 as YFSETQ.

Broader findings and caveats from the paper: Estimated clonotype richness was generally larger for naive than for memory subsets. Clonotypes shared by all four sorted-subset donors showed higher generation probabilities than non-shared clonotypes. Across a few donors, roughly 5% of naive CD4, approximately 3.6% of naive CD8, around 2.1% of memory CD4, and around 0.4% of memory CD8 clonotypes were shared. The genetic and exposure-history diversity represented was limited by the small number of donors. Even with the large sequencing depth, rarefaction of the sorted-subset datasets indicated that sequencing was incomplete. Sampling was restricted to blood, and TCR repertoires in tissues likely differ from the TCR repertoires found in blood. Pairwise subsampling indicated that sequencing depth was expected to affect the degree of clonotype sharing among donors.

Concerning this clone itself: Its antigen target is currently unknown. Base qualities are not at hand, and no much larger clone is one base apart.

TCR CDR3 regions were amplified from genomic DNA by multiplex PCR using the deep immunoSEQ assay. Genomic DNA extracted from each cell subset was distributed evenly over all wells of several immunoSEQ 96-well plates, and each plate served as one replicate. Each replicate PCR for sorted subsets received about 200 ng genomic DNA, equal to 28,000 or so T cell genomes. Purified libraries were quantified with a Qubit 3.0 fluorometer, sized on a Bioanalyzer 2100, and re-quantified with the KAPA Library Quantification kit. A separate single-read 150-cycle Illumina NextSeq 550 flow cell was used to sequence each immunoSEQ 96-well plate. The source study handled its data this way. Because the immunoSEQ output included only junctional sequences and no quality scores, the filtering could not be the same as the filtering used for full-length reads. To assign V/J genes and CDR3, sequences were annotated using PyIR, a Python wrapper for IgBLAST v1.9, with IMGT germline references. Reads were removed for weak V/J assignments (E-value above 1e-6), missing CDR3, stop codons, out-of-frame junctions, or ambiguous translated residues. V3J clonotypes were defined as sequences sharing an identical inferred V gene, J gene, and CDR3 amino acid sequence. Percentage overlap between repertoires was calculated by dividing the number of shared unique clonotypes by the size of the smaller repertoire. RTK rarefaction, the Chao1 estimator, and Recon v2.1 estimates of unobserved clonotypes were used to assess repertoire richness. OLGA was used to compute generation probabilities for all TCRbeta clonotypes that the gDNA method yielded from several donors. TCRdb took over this immuneACCESS table, retaining in-frame rearrangements with V and J assigned. Such tables are incomplete; in checked studies, under half of the missing clones stem from an unresolved V gene, and the remainder is unexplained. Clonal size and the V and J genes are those of that table, whereas D and trimming came from the DNA. The sample table lists around 2.5 million clones, 93% of them with a count of one. The ten biggest clones cover approximately 0.37% of the sample.

Sequenced: naive CD4+ T cells from PBMCs. This specimen's cell subset or site label, per the study, means: CD45RA+ positively selected. The rearranged segments are TRBV5-1 and TRBJ1-2; TRBD1 is possibly the D segment (6 matching bases). This TCR came from a man between 18 and 35 years old in good health. Some clones in this sample may be carry-over from other donors' samples. The DNA sequence is given as TGCGCCAGCAGCTTTGGGGGGGCTTTAAACTATGGCTACACCTTC. Its product reads: CASSFGGALNYGYTF.